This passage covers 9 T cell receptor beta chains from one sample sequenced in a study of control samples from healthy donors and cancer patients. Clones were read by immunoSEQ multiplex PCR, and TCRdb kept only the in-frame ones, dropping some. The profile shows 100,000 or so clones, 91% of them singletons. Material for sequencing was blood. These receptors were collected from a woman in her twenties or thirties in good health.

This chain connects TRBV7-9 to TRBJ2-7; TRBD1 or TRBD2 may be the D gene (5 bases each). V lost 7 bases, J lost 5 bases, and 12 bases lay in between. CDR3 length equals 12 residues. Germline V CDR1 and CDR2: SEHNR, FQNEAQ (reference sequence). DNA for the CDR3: TGTGCCAGCAATGAGGGACCCAACGAGCAGTACTTC. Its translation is CASNEGPNEQYF.

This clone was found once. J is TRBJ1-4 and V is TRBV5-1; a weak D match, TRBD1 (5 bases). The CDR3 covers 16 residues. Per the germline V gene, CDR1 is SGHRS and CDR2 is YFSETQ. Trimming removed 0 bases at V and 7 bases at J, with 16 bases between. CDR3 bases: TGCGCCAGCAGCTTGGCCCCCCAGGGAATGGGTGAAAAACTGTTTTTT. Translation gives CASSLAPQGMGEKLFF.

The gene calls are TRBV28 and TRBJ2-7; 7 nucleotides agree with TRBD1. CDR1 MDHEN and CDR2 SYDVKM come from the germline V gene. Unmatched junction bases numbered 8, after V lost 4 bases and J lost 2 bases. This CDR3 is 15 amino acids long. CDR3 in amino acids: CASSSPQTGTYEQYF. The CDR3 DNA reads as TGTGCCAGCAGTTCTCCTCAGACAGGGACCTACGAGCAGTACTTC.

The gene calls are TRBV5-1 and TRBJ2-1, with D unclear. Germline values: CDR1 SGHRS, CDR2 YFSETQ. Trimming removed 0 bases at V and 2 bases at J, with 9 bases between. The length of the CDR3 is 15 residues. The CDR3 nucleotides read TGCGCCAGCAGCTTGGTGACCCGGACCTACAATGAGCAGTTCTTC. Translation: CASSLVTRTYNEQFF. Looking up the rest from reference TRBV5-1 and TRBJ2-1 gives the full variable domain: KAGVTQTPRYLIKTRGQQVTLSCSPISGHRSVSWYQQTPGQGLQFLFEYFSETQRNKGNFPGRFSGRQFSNSRSEMNVSTLELGDSALYLCASSLVTRTYNEQFFGPGTRLTVL.

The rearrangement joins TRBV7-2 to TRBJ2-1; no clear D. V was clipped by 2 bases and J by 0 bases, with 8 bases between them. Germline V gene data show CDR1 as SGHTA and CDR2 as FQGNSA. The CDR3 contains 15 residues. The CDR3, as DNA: TGTGCCAGCAGCTTATTAGGCAGCTCCTACAATGAGCAGTTCTTC. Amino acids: CASSLLGSSYNEQFF.

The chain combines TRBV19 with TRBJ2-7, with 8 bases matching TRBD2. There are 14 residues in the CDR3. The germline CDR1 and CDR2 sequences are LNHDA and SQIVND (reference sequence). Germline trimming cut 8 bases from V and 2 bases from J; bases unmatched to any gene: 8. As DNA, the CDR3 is TGTGCCAGTGTGGCGGGGGGAGGCCCCTACGAGCAGTACTTC. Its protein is CASVAGGGPYEQYF.

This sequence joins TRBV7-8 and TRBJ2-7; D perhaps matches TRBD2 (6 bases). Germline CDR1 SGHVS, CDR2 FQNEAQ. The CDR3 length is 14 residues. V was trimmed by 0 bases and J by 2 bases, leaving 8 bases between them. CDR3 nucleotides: TGTGCCAGCAGCTTAGCGGGAGGACCCTACGAGCAGTACTTC. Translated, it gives CASSLAGGPYEQYF.

The DNA for the CDR3 is TGTGCCAGCAGGCTTACCCACACTGAAGCTTTCTTT. It is translated as CASRLTHTEAFF. The rearrangement uses TRBV28 and TRBJ1-1; no firm D call. Trimming stripped 6 bases from V and 3 bases from J, with 8 bases between. Germline CDR1 and CDR2: MDHEN and SYDVKM. This CDR3 is 12 amino acids long.

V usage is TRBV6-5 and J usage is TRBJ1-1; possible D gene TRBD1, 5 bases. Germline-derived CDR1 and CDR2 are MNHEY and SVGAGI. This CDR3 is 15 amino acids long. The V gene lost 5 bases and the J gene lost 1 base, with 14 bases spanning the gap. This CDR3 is CASSRRQRPNTEAFF. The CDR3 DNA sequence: TGTGCCAGCAGTCGACGACAGAGACCGAACACTGAAGCTTTCTTT.